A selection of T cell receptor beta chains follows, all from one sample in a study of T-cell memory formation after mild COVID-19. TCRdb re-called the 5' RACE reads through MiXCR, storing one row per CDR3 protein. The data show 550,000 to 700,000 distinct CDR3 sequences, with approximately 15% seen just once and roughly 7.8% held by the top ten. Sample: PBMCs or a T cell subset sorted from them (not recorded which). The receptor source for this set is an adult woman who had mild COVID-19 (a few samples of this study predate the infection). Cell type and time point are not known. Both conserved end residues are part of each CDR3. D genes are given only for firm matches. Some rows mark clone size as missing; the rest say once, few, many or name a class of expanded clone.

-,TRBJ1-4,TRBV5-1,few,CASSLGTYQEKLFF,TGCGCCAGCAGCTTGGGGACGTATCAAGAAAAACTGTTTTTT
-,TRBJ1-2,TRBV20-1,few,CSASSLINYGYTF,TGCAGTGCTAGTTCTTTGATTAACTATGGCTACACCTTC
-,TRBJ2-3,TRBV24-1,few,CATSDLSGDTDTQYF,TGTGCCACCAGTGATTTGTCGGGGGACACAGATACGCAGTATTTT
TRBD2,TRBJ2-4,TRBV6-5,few,CASRTTSGGSLAKNIQYF,TGTGCCAGCAGGACGACTAGCGGGGGTTCTTTAGCCAAAAACATTCAGTACTTC
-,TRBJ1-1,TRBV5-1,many,CASSLRRASGANTEAFF,TGCGCCAGCAGCTTACGCCGCGCGTCAGGGGCGAACACTGAAGCTTTCTTT
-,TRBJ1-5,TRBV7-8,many,CASSLGWLGGNQPQHF,TGTGCCAGCAGCTTAGGTTGGCTAGGGGGCAATCAGCCCCAGCATTTT
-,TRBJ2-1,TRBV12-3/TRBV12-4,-,CASSFSETGPNEQFF,TGTGCCAGCAGTTTTTCCGAGACAGGTCCTAATGAGCAGTTCTTC
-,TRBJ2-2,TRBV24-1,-,CATGLQGGELFF,TGTGCCACAGGGCTTCAAGGCGGGGAGCTGTTTTTT
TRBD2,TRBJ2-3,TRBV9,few,CASSVVPSGSLSTQYF,TGTGCCAGCAGCGTAGTCCCTAGCGGGAGTTTGTCAACGCAGTATTTT
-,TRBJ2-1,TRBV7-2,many,CASSLPAGMGLSYNEQFF,TGTGCCAGCAGCTTGCCCGCGGGGATGGGGCTCTCCTACAATGAGCAGTTCTTC
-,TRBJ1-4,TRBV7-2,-,CASSRQPTGLNEKLFF,TGTGCCAGCAGCCGTCAGCCGACAGGATTAAATGAAAAACTGTTTTTT
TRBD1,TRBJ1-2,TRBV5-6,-,CASSRAGQGGYGYTF,TGTGCCAGCAGCAGAGCCGGACAGGGAGGATATGGCTACACCTTC
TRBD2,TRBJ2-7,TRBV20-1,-,CSARTGLAGTYEQYF,TGCAGTGCTCGAACGGGACTAGCGGGAACCTACGAGCAGTACTTC
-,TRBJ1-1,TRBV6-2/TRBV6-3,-,CASRRGYRGTEAFF,TGTGCCAGCAGACGAGGGTACCGTGGCACTGAAGCTTTCTTT
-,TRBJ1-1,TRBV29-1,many,CSVEDTFTEAFF,TGCAGCGTTGAAGACACATTCACTGAAGCTTTCTTT